Below, 7 T cell receptor beta chains from the same sample are listed, as sequenced in a study of T cells after posttransplantation cyclophosphamide. Sequenced by immunoSEQ multiplex PCR; TCRdb stores in-frame clones only, minus some. The profile covers about 52,000 clones, with 90% to 95% appearing a single time and about 3.1% taken by the ten largest. The sequencing input was PBMCs. The receptors here all came from a woman in her twenties or thirties in good health and a related stem cell transplant donor.

The V and J genes are TRBV7-6 and TRBJ1-2; possible D gene TRBD1, 6 bases. Germline CDR1 reads SGHVS; CDR2 reads FNYEAQ. This CDR3 comprises 13 residues. The V end lost 8 bases, the J end lost 6 bases, and 16 bases lay between the germline ends. The CDR3: CASVFSRGNGYTF. DNA of the CDR3: TGTGCCAGCGTCTTCTCCAGGGGTAATGGCTACACCTTC.

The genes are TRBV19 and TRBJ1-1, with a possible D match to TRBD1 (5 bases). The CDR3 has 14 amino acids. Trimming took off 6 bases at V and 0 bases at J, with 11 bases between the two ends. Germline assignment: CDR1 LNHDA and CDR2 SQIVND (reference sequence). The CDR3 reads CASRWTRLNTEAFF. DNA of the CDR3: TGTGCCAGTAGATGGACAAGGTTGAACACTGAAGCTTTCTTT.

DNA for the CDR3: TGTGCCAGCCCAGAAGGAGCCCGGAGCTCTGGAAACACCATATATTTT. Protein: CASPEGARSSGNTIYF. This chain links TRBV21-1 with TRBJ1-3. TRBV21-1 corresponds to a pseudogene. The CDR3 consists of 16 residues.

This clone has just one count. The chain is built from TRBV18 and TRBJ2-1; weak D call: TRBD2 (6 bases). The CDR3 is 18 residues long. V gave up 4 bases and J gave up 7 bases, with 26 bases separating them. Per germline, CDR1 KGHSH and CDR2 LQKENI. The CDR3 here is CASSRNRLLAQVRNEQFF. The DNA for the CDR3 is TGTGCCAGCTCACGAAACCGTCTACTAGCTCAAGTTAGAAATGAGCAGTTCTTC.

The V and J genes are TRBV20-1 and TRBJ2-3, with 10 bases lining up with TRBD1. The ends lost 5 bases at V and 10 bases at J; junction bases unmatched: 3. The germline gives CDR1 DFQATT, CDR2 SNEGSKA (reference sequence). This CDR3 comprises 11 residues. The CDR3 DNA reads as TGCAGTGCTGGTGGACAGGGGGCGCAGTATTTT. Protein sequence: CSAGGQGAQYF.

The chain links TRBV6-6 to TRBJ1-2, with 10 bases fitting TRBD1. V gave up 4 bases and J gave up 4 bases; unmatched junction bases: 9. Germline CDR1 MNHNY, CDR2 SVGAGI (reference sequence). The CDR3 is 16 residues long. The CDR3 DNA follows: TGTGCCAGCAGTTCCCAAGGACAGGGGGGAGCCTATGGCTACACCTTC. Amino acid sequence: CASSSQGQGGAYGYTF.

V and J are TRBV4-3 and TRBJ2-3, with D perhaps TRBD1 (6 bases). V lost 0 bases, J lost 4 bases, and 11 bases lay in between. In germline, CDR1 is LGHNA, CDR2 YSLEER. This CDR3 contains 15 residues. Here the CDR3 reads CASSQEGQSPDTQYF. The CDR3 DNA sequence: TGCGCCAGCAGCCAAGAAGGACAGTCCCCAGATACGCAGTATTTT.